Sequencing of this TCR beta chain was carried out in a study of cytomegalovirus exposure and HLA in healthy donors. Study results and limitations: About 87% or about 30% of the time was how often most TCR beta V segments were productive, according to an earlier analysis. A later analysis associated about 18,000 TCR beta sequences with HLA alleles at a 0.05 false discovery rate.

The CDR3 length is 12 residues. V gave up 5 bases and J gave up 8 bases, with 12 bases separating them. From germline, CDR1 is LNHDA and CDR2 SQIVND (reference sequence). On this clone: What it binds is not known.

PCR used 60 Vbeta primers and 13 Jbeta primers. Libraries were prepared by immunoSEQ multiplex PCR; TCRdb keeps only in-frame clonotypes and omits some of them. This table has fewer than 150,000 clones, 60% to 80% appearing once. Sequenced: PBMCs. This chain connects TRBV19 to TRBJ1-2; D unresolved. This clonotype was sampled from a male donor in good health and CMV-seronegative. The chain's CDR3 is CASSAIGSGYTF. CDR3 nucleotide sequence: TGTGCCAGTAGTGCGATCGGGAGCGGCTACACCTTC.